These 21 T cell receptor beta chains originate from one sample sequenced in a study of molecular identifiers for immune sequencing clone quantification. TCRdb passed the PCR reads through MiXCR, listing each CDR3 protein once. Of around 100,000 distinct CDR3 sequences in the sample, 36% are singletons; the top ten hold 4% to 5%. The sequenced sample was naive CD8+ T cells from blood, with Jurkat cell RNA spiked in. As to subset: FACS-sorted CD8+CD4-CCR7+CD45RA+ naive T cells. The receptors were gathered from a human donor in good health. Some libraries in this study had Jurkat cell RNA spiked in.

This clonotype was seen repeatedly, ten times or more. The chain joins TRBV29-1 to TRBJ2-3; either TRBD1 or TRBD2 may supply D (5 bases each). V was clipped by 5 bases and J by 2 bases, with 14 bases between them. The CDR3 runs 14 residues. Germline V lookup: CDR1 SQVTM, CDR2 ANQGSEA. The CDR3 region has the DNA TGCAGCGTTATAGAGGGGCCGACCACAGATACGCAGTATTTT. Encoded protein: CSVIEGPTTDTQYF.

This clonotype was found many times. The chain joins TRBV4-3 to TRBJ2-1; TRBD1 agrees at 10 bases. Germline loops: CDR1 LGHNA, CDR2 YSLEER. The CDR3 totals 15 residues. J lost 2 bases, V lost 4 bases, and 2 bases had no gene match. The CDR3 region is CASSPGTGAYNEQFF. DNA of the CDR3: TGCGCCAGCAGCCCCGGGACAGGGGCCTACAATGAGCAGTTCTTC.

In the case of this clonotype: One junction end disagrees with the germline gene, perhaps due to a read error. The gene calls are TRBV5-1 and TRBJ2-2; D is uncertain. There are 16 residues in the CDR3. From germline, CDR1 is SGHRS and CDR2 YFSETQ. In nucleotides, the CDR3 is TGCGCCGGCAGCCCTCCCCCCCCGCGAAACACCGGGGAGCTGTTTTTT. Protein product: CAGSPPPPRNTGELFF.

Only a few counts were recorded for this clonotype. The chain links TRBV12-3 or TRBV12-4 to TRBJ2-4; no firm D call. Trimming took off 5 bases at V and 3 bases at J, with 8 bases between the two ends. This CDR3 contains 13 residues. In nucleotides, the CDR3 is TGTGCCAGCAGTATAGGGTACAAAAACATTCAGTACTTC. It translates to CASSIGYKNIQYF.

V is TRBV7-9 and J is TRBJ1-3; D not resolved. The CDR3 contains 13 residues. V dropped 3 bases and J dropped 7 bases, with 10 bases sitting between them. Germline CDR1 SEHNR, CDR2 FQNEAQ (reference sequence). CDR3 sequence reads: CASSLMWANTIYF. The DNA of the CDR3 is TGTGCCAGCAGCTTGATGTGGGCCAACACCATATATTTT.

Comment on this clonotype: A much larger clone lies one base from this, so it may be a read error. The chain links TRBV29-1 to TRBJ2-3, with 7 bases that match TRBD1. Germline CDR1 is SQVTM and CDR2 is ANQGSEA. V gave up 7 bases and J gave up 0 bases; unmatched junction bases: 7. The CDR3 extends over 14 amino acids. As DNA, the CDR3 is TGCAGCGCGACGACAGGGAGAAGCACAGATACGCAGTATTTT. The encoded protein is CSATTGRSTDTQYF.

The sample holds a few counts of this clonotype. The chain couples TRBV9 to TRBJ1-1, with 11 positions matching TRBD1. Germline V gene data show CDR1 as SGDLS and CDR2 as YYNGEE. V shed 4 bases, J shed 5 bases, and the junction held 7 bases outside the gene matches. This CDR3 region has 15 residues. The CDR3 protein is CASSFGTGGDTEAFF. The CDR3 DNA sequence: TGTGCCAGCAGCTTTGGGACAGGGGGGGATACTGAAGCTTTCTTT.

CDR3 sequence reads: CASSLWGRHTGELFF. The CDR3 coding sequence is TGTGCCAGCAGTTTATGGGGCAGACACACCGGGGAGCTGTTTTTT. The chain links TRBV28 to TRBJ2-2; D call uncertain. CDR1 is MDHEN, CDR2 SYDVKM, per germline. V was clipped by 0 bases and J by 3 bases, with 8 bases between them. This CDR3 contains 15 residues. Full variable domain (outside the CDR3, taken from reference TRBV28 and TRBJ2-2): DVKVTQSSRYLVKRTGEKVFLECVQDMDHENMFWYRQDPGLGLRLIYFSYDVKMKEKGDIPEGYSVSREKKERFSLILESASTNQTSMYLCASSLWGRHTGELFFGEGSRLTVL.

This clonotype has more than one count but fewer than ten. The CDR3 here is CASSRQGNIQPQHF. The CDR3 DNA follows: TGTGCCAGCAGTCGACAGGGGAACATTCAGCCCCAGCATTTT. This sequence joins TRBV7-9 and TRBJ1-5; the match to TRBD1 covers 8 bases. The CDR3 has 14 amino acids. Per the germline V gene, CDR1 is SEHNR and CDR2 is FQNEAQ (reference sequence). Germline trimming cut 6 bases from V and 6 bases from J; bases unmatched to any gene: 7.

The chain has TRBV20-1 and TRBJ1-4; 10 bases map to TRBD1. This CDR3 is built from 17 residues. From germline, CDR1 is DFQATT and CDR2 SNEGSKA (reference sequence). The ends lost 2 bases at V and 0 bases at J; junction bases unmatched: 6. CDR3 sequence (DNA): TGCAGTGCTAGAAGGGACAGGGGATTTGCAACTAATGAAAAACTGTTTTTT. This encodes CSARRDRGFATNEKLFF.

This clonotype turned up a few times. The chain couples TRBV6-5 to TRBJ2-7; D remains ambiguous. V lost 2 bases and J lost 5, with 13 bases in between. This CDR3 region has 14 residues. Germline V gives CDR1 MNHEY, CDR2 SVGAGI. CDR3: CASSYLGRAHEQYF. CDR3 sequence (DNA): TGTGCCAGCAGTTACCTGGGAAGGGCCCACGAGCAGTACTTC.

The chain has TRBV5-5 and TRBJ2-1; no definite D call. Germline-derived CDR1 and CDR2 are SGHKS and YYEKEE (reference sequence). The CDR3 length is 13 residues. V was trimmed by 1 base and J by 2 bases, leaving 4 bases between them. CDR3 DNA: TGTGCCAGCAGCTTGCCTGCCTACAATGAGCAGTTCTTC. Residues: CASSLPAYNEQFF.

The rearrangement links TRBV6-2 or TRBV6-3 to TRBJ2-7; 11 bases match TRBD2. In germline, CDR1 is MNHEY, CDR2 SVGEGT. The trim removed 7 bases at V and 5 bases at J, leaving 10 bases unmatched. The CDR3 is 15 residues long. CDR3 residues: CASKVRLAGINEQYF. The CDR3 coding sequence is TGTGCCAGCAAGGTCCGACTAGCGGGAATCAACGAGCAGTACTTC.

This clonotype was detected a few times. The chain combines TRBV6-5 with TRBJ2-7; 7 bases are a match to TRBD2. V trimming: 0 bases; J trimming: 1 base; junction bases outside the gene matches: 3. The CDR3 covers 15 residues. CDR1 MNHEY and CDR2 SVGAGI come from the germline V gene. The CDR3 coding sequence is TGTGCCAGCAGTTACTCCAGGGAGGGGTCCTACGAGCAGTACTTC. It codes for CASSYSREGSYEQYF.

As to this clonotype: Possible read error: a much larger clone is one base away. The chain joins TRBV20-1 to TRBJ2-2; D is possibly TRBD1 (6 bases). CDR1 and CDR2 (germline): DFQATT, SNEGSKA (reference sequence). The CDR3 covers 13 residues. The chain's CDR3 is CSASLWDTGELLF. CDR3 nucleotides: TGCAGTGCTAGCCTGTGGGACACCGGGGAGCTGTTATTT.

This clonotype was seen a few times. The V call is TRBV20-1, the J call TRBJ2-5, with a possible D match to TRBD2 (7 bases). Germline V gene lookup returns CDR1 DFQATT and CDR2 SNEGSKA (reference sequence). V was trimmed by 2 bases and J by 0 bases, leaving 13 bases between them. This CDR3 comprises 15 residues. The CDR3 coding sequence is TGCAGTGCTAGAATGGGAGGGGGATACCAAGAGACCCAGTACTTC. As protein: CSARMGGGYQETQYF.

This clonotype came up many times. The chain carries TRBV11-2 and TRBJ2-3; D is possibly TRBD2 (6 bases). Germline V gene sequence: CDR1 SGHAT, CDR2 FQNNGV. With 6 bases removed from V and 0 bases from J, the gap between germline ends came to 13 bases. The CDR3 runs to 15 residues. The CDR3 loop reads CASSLVGTSTDTQYF. The CDR3 DNA reads TGTGCCAGCAGTCTAGTCGGGACTAGCACAGATACGCAGTATTTT.

This clonotype has more than one count but fewer than ten. V is TRBV6-2 or TRBV6-3 and J is TRBJ2-7, with D possibly being TRBD2 (5 bases). Germline V CDR1 and CDR2: MNHEY, SVGEGT. With 5 bases removed from V and 4 bases from J, the gap between germline ends came to 21 bases. The CDR3 contains 16 residues. This CDR3 is CASSASDGKYIYEQYF. The CDR3 region has the DNA TGTGCCAGCAGTGCCTCCGACGGGAAGTACATATACGAGCAGTACTTC.

This clonotype was observed a few times. The junction and the germline gene differ at one end; a read error may be behind it. The DNA for the CDR3 is TGTGCCAGCGGAGGACTGGGGGATCCCCAAGACACCCAGTACTTT. Its protein is CASGGLGDPQDTQYF. This sequence joins TRBV6-1 and TRBJ2-5; D tentatively reads TRBD1 or TRBD2 (5 bases each). This CDR3 contains 15 residues. CDR1 and CDR2 from the germline V gene are MNHNS and SASEGT.

As for this clonotype: The junction does not match germline at one end; this may be a read error. The V gene is TRBV10-3, the J gene TRBJ1-2; 7 bases align to TRBD1. This CDR3 has 12 amino acids. CDR1 is ENHRY and CDR2 is SYGVKD in the germline V gene. The CDR3 DNA reads as TGTGCCACCAGTGAGGGGACAGCGGGCTACACCTTC. Protein product: CATSEGTAGYTF.

This clonotype appeared many times. The CDR3 loop is CASSLNGAETQYF. CDR3 nucleotides: TGTGCCAGCAGTTTAAACGGGGCTGAGACCCAGTACTTC. The chain uses TRBV27 and TRBJ2-5, with D possibly being TRBD1 or TRBD2 (5 bases each). Germline values: CDR1 MNHEY, CDR2 SMNVEV (reference sequence). V lost 2 bases to trimming and J lost 5 bases, with 9 bases between them. CDR3 length: 13 amino acids.